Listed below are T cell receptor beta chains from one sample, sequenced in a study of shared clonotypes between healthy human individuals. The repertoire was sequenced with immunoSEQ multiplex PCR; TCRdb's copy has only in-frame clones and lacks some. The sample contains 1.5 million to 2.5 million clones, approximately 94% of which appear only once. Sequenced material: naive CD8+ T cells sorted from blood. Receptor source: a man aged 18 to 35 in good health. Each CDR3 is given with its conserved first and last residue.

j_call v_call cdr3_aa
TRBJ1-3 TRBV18 CASSPPRGEGTGNTIYF
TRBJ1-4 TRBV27 CASSLQQGYEKLFF
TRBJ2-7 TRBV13 CASSLASGSYEQYF
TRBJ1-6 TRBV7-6 CASSSGQGSSYNSPLHF
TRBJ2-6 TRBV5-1 CASSQGQGSSSSGANVLTF
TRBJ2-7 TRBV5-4 CASSFSGSPTYEQYF
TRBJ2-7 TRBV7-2 CASSPPLGGTGDHEQYF
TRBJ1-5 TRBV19 CASSPPGLGPQHF
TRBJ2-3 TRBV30 CAWSRASGVDTQYF
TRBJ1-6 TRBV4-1 CASSQVDSYAGDSYNSPLHF
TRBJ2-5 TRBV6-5 CASGLAGSQETQYF
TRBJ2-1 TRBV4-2 CASSQGGGLTEQFF
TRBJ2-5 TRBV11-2 CASSLLASGYEGETQYF
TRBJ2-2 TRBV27 CASREGPSHLNTGELFF
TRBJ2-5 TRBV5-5 CASSLSGETQYF
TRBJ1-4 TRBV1 CTSSPIPGGLREKLFF
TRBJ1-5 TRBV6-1 CASRSQGWANQPQHF
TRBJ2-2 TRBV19 CASKTGAGELFF
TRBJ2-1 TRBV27 CASSLPGQGEQFF
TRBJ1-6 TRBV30 CAWTEIQGASPLHF
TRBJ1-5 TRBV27 CASSQGTNQPQHF
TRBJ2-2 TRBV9 CASSVGGYTGELFF
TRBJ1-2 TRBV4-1 CASSQGGQGSNGYTF
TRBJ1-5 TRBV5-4 CASSLQGGQPQHF
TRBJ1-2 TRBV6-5 CASTPRGLPYGYTF
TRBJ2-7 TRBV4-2 CASSQEKGHEQYF
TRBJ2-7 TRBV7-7 CASSVWMDYEQYF
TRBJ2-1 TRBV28 CASSLPPDREFYNEQFF
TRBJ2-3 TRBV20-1 CSARYTDTQYF
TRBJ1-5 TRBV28 CASSFEGNQPQHF
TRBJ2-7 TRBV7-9 CASSSGHEQYF
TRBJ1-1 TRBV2 CASSEGGTEAFF
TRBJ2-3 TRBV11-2 CASSLNAGGTDTQYF
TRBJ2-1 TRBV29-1 CSVASLTAANEQFF
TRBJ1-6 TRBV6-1 CASTTDSYNSPLHF
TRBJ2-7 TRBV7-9 CASSYAREYEQYF
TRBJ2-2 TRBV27 CASTPGPFGTGELFF
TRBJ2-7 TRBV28 CASSHRTGPYYEQYF
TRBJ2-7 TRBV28 CASSRQGEQGEQYF
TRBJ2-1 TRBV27 CASSLSGDGEQFF